The rows below give T cell receptor beta chains drawn from one sample of a study of T cell responses to AZD1222 COVID-19 vaccine. The method was immunoSEQ multiplex PCR; TCRdb's version includes in-frame clones alone and lacks a portion of them. The sample contains about 120,000 clones, 86% of which appear only once. The input for sequencing was peripheral blood, taken 28 days after the second AZD1222 dose. These receptors all come from an adult who received the AZD1222 COVID-19 vaccine. Each CDR3 is given with its conserved first and last residue. The D gene is left open where the match is weak. Clone size is shown for a subset of rows, as once, few, many or a class of expanded clone.

CDR3nt: TGTGCCAGCAGCTTCCTCACGGACGGGGAGCTGTTTTTT; CDR3aa: CASSFLTDGELFF; j_gene: TRBJ2-2; v_gene: TRBV13; abundance: -; d_gene: -
CDR3nt: TGTGCCAGCAGCTTAATCCCGGGAGATACGCAGTATTTT; CDR3aa: CASSLIPGDTQYF; j_gene: TRBJ2-3; v_gene: TRBV7-3; abundance: -; d_gene: -
CDR3nt: TGTGCCAGCAGTTACTTGAGGGTCACTGAAGCTTTCTTT; CDR3aa: CASSYLRVTEAFF; j_gene: TRBJ1-1; v_gene: TRBV6-5; abundance: -; d_gene: -
CDR3nt: TGCGCCAGCAGCACACAGGGTGATGGTTCACCCCTCCACTTT; CDR3aa: CASSTQGDGSPLHF; j_gene: TRBJ1-6; v_gene: TRBV5-1; abundance: -; d_gene: -
CDR3nt: TGTGCCAGCAGCGTAGGTTCCGGGGAGCTGTTTTTT; CDR3aa: CASSVGSGELFF; j_gene: TRBJ2-2; v_gene: TRBV9; abundance: once; d_gene: -
CDR3nt: TGTGCCACCGCACAGGGGGCTTTGGGATCTAGTGAGCAGTTCTTC; CDR3aa: CATAQGALGSSEQFF; j_gene: TRBJ2-1; v_gene: TRBV6-5; abundance: -; d_gene: TRBD1
CDR3nt: TGTGCCAGCATCGGAGGGTTTCACAATGAGCAGTTCTTC; CDR3aa: CASIGGFHNEQFF; j_gene: TRBJ2-1; v_gene: TRBV27; abundance: -; d_gene: -
CDR3nt: TGTGCCAGCTCAGACCCGGCAGGGGGGAACTATGGCTACACCTTC; CDR3aa: CASSDPAGGNYGYTF; j_gene: TRBJ1-2; v_gene: TRBV2; abundance: -; d_gene: TRBD1
CDR3nt: TGTGCCAGCAGCCCATCTATGAGAAGCGAGCAGTTCTTC; CDR3aa: CASSPSMRSEQFF; j_gene: TRBJ2-1; v_gene: TRBV7-3; abundance: -; d_gene: -
CDR3nt: TGTGCCAGCAGTTACACGACAGGTCCTAATGAAAAACTGTTTTTT; CDR3aa: CASSYTTGPNEKLFF; j_gene: TRBJ1-4; v_gene: TRBV6-5; abundance: -; d_gene: -
CDR3nt: TGTGCCATCAGTGCTGAGAGGGGCTCCTATAGCAATCAGCCCCAGCATTTT; CDR3aa: CAISAERGSYSNQPQHF; j_gene: TRBJ1-5; v_gene: TRBV10-3; abundance: -; d_gene: -
CDR3nt: TGTGCCGGGTCCCGGGACAGGGGACGGGGCTACACCTTC; CDR3aa: CAGSRDRGRGYTF; j_gene: TRBJ1-2; v_gene: TRBV5-4; abundance: -; d_gene: TRBD1
CDR3nt: TGTGCCAGCAGACACGACAGGGCATATGGCTACACCTTC; CDR3aa: CASRHDRAYGYTF; j_gene: TRBJ1-2; v_gene: TRBV6-5; abundance: once; d_gene: TRBD1
CDR3nt: TGTGCCCCGCCCAGGGGACCAAAAGCGATTTTTCCCTCTCGAAATTCACCCCTCCACTTT; CDR3aa: CAPPRGPKAIFPSRNSPLHF; j_gene: TRBJ1-6; v_gene: TRBV3-1/TRBV3-2; abundance: -; d_gene: -
CDR3nt: TGTGCCAGCAGTTTTGGGGACACTCGAAACACCATATATTTT; CDR3aa: CASSFGDTRNTIYF; j_gene: TRBJ1-3; v_gene: TRBV28; abundance: -; d_gene: -
CDR3nt: TGTGCCGGGGCCCAGGGAAACACTGAAGCTTTCTTT; CDR3aa: CAGAQGNTEAFF; j_gene: TRBJ1-1; v_gene: TRBV30; abundance: -; d_gene: -
CDR3nt: TGCGCCAGCAGTGAGTCGGAGAATAGCAATCAGCCCCAGCATTTT; CDR3aa: CASSESENSNQPQHF; j_gene: TRBJ1-5; v_gene: TRBV10-1; abundance: -; d_gene: -
CDR3nt: TGTGCCATCAGTAACACCGGGACAGGGGCCTATGGCTACACCTTC; CDR3aa: CAISNTGTGAYGYTF; j_gene: TRBJ1-2; v_gene: TRBV10-3; abundance: -; d_gene: TRBD1
CDR3nt: TGTGCCACCAGTGATGTCCGGGACAGTAGCACAGATACGCAGTATTTT; CDR3aa: CATSDVRDSSTDTQYF; j_gene: TRBJ2-3; v_gene: TRBV24-1; abundance: -; d_gene: TRBD1
CDR3nt: TGTGCCAGCAGTTGGGACAGTAGCAATCAGCCCCAGCATTTT; CDR3aa: CASSWDSSNQPQHF; j_gene: TRBJ1-5; v_gene: TRBV2; abundance: -; d_gene: TRBD1
CDR3nt: TGCGCCAGCAGCTTCGCGGTAGCGGACTATGGCTACACCTTC; CDR3aa: CASSFAVADYGYTF; j_gene: TRBJ1-2; v_gene: TRBV5-1; abundance: -; d_gene: -
CDR3nt: TGTGCCAGCAGCTTAGCAAGCGGTACAGGGCAGAACACTGAAGCTTTCTTT; CDR3aa: CASSLASGTGQNTEAFF; j_gene: TRBJ1-1; v_gene: TRBV7-2; abundance: -; d_gene: -
CDR3nt: TGTGCCAGCAGTTACTCGGGGACAGGGGGCATCGGGAGCAATCAGCCCCAGCATTTT; CDR3aa: CASSYSGTGGIGSNQPQHF; j_gene: TRBJ1-5; v_gene: TRBV6-2/TRBV6-3; abundance: once; d_gene: TRBD1
CDR3nt: TGTGCCAGCAGCCTTTTGGATCAGCCCCAGCATTTT; CDR3aa: CASSLLDQPQHF; j_gene: TRBJ1-5; v_gene: TRBV3-1/TRBV3-2; abundance: -; d_gene: -
CDR3nt: TGTGCCAGCAGTGGAGCAGGGGAGTCAGATACGCAGTATTTT; CDR3aa: CASSGAGESDTQYF; j_gene: TRBJ2-3; v_gene: TRBV6-1; abundance: -; d_gene: -
CDR3nt: TGTGCCAGCAGTCACACGGGCCATTCACCCCTCCACTTT; CDR3aa: CASSHTGHSPLHF; j_gene: TRBJ1-6; v_gene: TRBV14; abundance: -; d_gene: -
CDR3nt: TGTGCCAGCAGCCTTTGGGCAGGGGGCACAGATACGCAGTATTTT; CDR3aa: CASSLWAGGTDTQYF; j_gene: TRBJ2-3; v_gene: TRBV27; abundance: -; d_gene: -
CDR3nt: TGTGCCAGCAGTGATCAATTGGGTGAGCAGTTCTTC; CDR3aa: CASSDQLGEQFF; j_gene: TRBJ2-1; v_gene: TRBV6-2/TRBV6-3; abundance: -; d_gene: -
CDR3nt: TGTGCCAGCAGCCATAGGAACACCGAGGGAGAGACCCAGTACTTC; CDR3aa: CASSHRNTEGETQYF; j_gene: TRBJ2-5; v_gene: TRBV7-9; abundance: -; d_gene: -
CDR3nt: TGTGCCAGCAGCCCTAGGGACAGCCGCCACGAGCAGTACTTC; CDR3aa: CASSPRDSRHEQYF; j_gene: TRBJ2-7; v_gene: TRBV9; abundance: -; d_gene: TRBD1
CDR3nt: TGCAGCGTTGAATGGGGAATCGAGCAGTACTTC; CDR3aa: CSVEWGIEQYF; j_gene: TRBJ2-7; v_gene: TRBV29-1; abundance: once; d_gene: -
CDR3nt: TGTGCCACCAGCAGAGGGACTAGCGGGTCGTATGAGCAGTTCTTC; CDR3aa: CATSRGTSGSYEQFF; j_gene: TRBJ2-1; v_gene: TRBV15; abundance: -; d_gene: TRBD2
CDR3nt: TGTGCCAGCAGTTTGGGCGGGGGGGCGCGTGAGCAGTTCTTC; CDR3aa: CASSLGGGAREQFF; j_gene: TRBJ2-1; v_gene: TRBV27; abundance: -; d_gene: TRBD2
CDR3nt: TGTGCCAGCAGGCCGGGACAGGGGTTGAACACTGAAGCTTTCTTT; CDR3aa: CASRPGQGLNTEAFF; j_gene: TRBJ1-1; v_gene: TRBV5-5; abundance: -; d_gene: TRBD1
CDR3nt: TGTGCCAGCAGCCCCGGAAGCGACAAGCTCTACGAGCAGTACTTC; CDR3aa: CASSPGSDKLYEQYF; j_gene: TRBJ2-7; v_gene: TRBV7-9; abundance: -; d_gene: -
CDR3nt: TGTGCCAGCATAGTAGCGGCCGGGAGCCAGGGTGGCTACACCTTC; CDR3aa: CASIVAAGSQGGYTF; j_gene: TRBJ1-2; v_gene: TRBV6-5; abundance: -; d_gene: -
CDR3nt: TGTGCCAGTAGTATACAGGCGTACTCTGGAAACACCATATATTTT; CDR3aa: CASSIQAYSGNTIYF; j_gene: TRBJ1-3; v_gene: TRBV19; abundance: few; d_gene: -
CDR3nt: TGTGCCAGCAGGGTCGCCACCTACGAGCAGTACTTC; CDR3aa: CASRVATYEQYF; j_gene: TRBJ2-7; v_gene: TRBV28; abundance: -; d_gene: -
CDR3nt: TGCGCCAGCAGCTTGGGGGCCGGGGAAAGGAACACTGAAGCTTTCTTT; CDR3aa: CASSLGAGERNTEAFF; j_gene: TRBJ1-1; v_gene: TRBV5-1; abundance: -; d_gene: -
CDR3nt: TGTGCCAGCAGCCGCTACCGGGGGGGCGTTAACTATGGCTACACCTTC; CDR3aa: CASSRYRGGVNYGYTF; j_gene: TRBJ1-2; v_gene: TRBV14; abundance: -; d_gene: -
CDR3nt: TGCGCCAGCAGCCAGGCAGTCCGAGAAAAACTGTTTTTT; CDR3aa: CASSQAVREKLFF; j_gene: TRBJ1-4; v_gene: TRBV4-1; abundance: -; d_gene: -
CDR3nt: TGCAGCGTACCGGGACCTCACAACGAGCAGTACTTC; CDR3aa: CSVPGPHNEQYF; j_gene: TRBJ2-7; v_gene: TRBV29-1; abundance: -; d_gene: -
CDR3nt: TGTGCCAGCAGTCCGGACGGCCAAACTTTCTATGGCTACACCTTC; CDR3aa: CASSPDGQTFYGYTF; j_gene: TRBJ1-2; v_gene: TRBV27; abundance: -; d_gene: -
CDR3nt: TGTGCCAGCAGCTTAAGTGGGAGTGGCTACACCTTC; CDR3aa: CASSLSGSGYTF; j_gene: TRBJ1-2; v_gene: TRBV7-9; abundance: -; d_gene: -
CDR3nt: TGCGCCAGCAGTGCTAGGGGCACGGGTGCCTACGAGCAGTACTTC; CDR3aa: CASSARGTGAYEQYF; j_gene: TRBJ2-7; v_gene: TRBV23-1; abundance: -; d_gene: -